Listed below are T cell receptor beta chains from one sample, sequenced in a study of neurological immune-mediated disorders. TCRdb passed the 5' RACE reads through MiXCR, listing each CDR3 protein once. The sample includes 87,000 or so distinct CDR3 sequences, roughly 3.5% of them seen just once. Sequencing input: PBMCs. The receptors were gathered from a woman aged 45-65 years with multiple sclerosis. Both conserved end residues are part of each CDR3. The D gene is left open where the match is weak. Some rows mark clone size as missing; the rest say once, few, many or name a class of expanded clone.

j_call v_call clone_size d_call cdr3_nt cdr3_aa
TRBJ2-1 TRBV20-1 many - TGCAGTGCTAACCGGGGGTCGGGGAATGAGCAGTTCTTC CSANRGSGNEQFF
TRBJ2-1 TRBV12-3/TRBV12-4 few - TGTGCCAACACCCCGGGGAATGAGCAGTTCTTC CANTPGNEQFF
TRBJ1-1 TRBV20-1 many - TGCAGTGCTAGAGATCCCGTAACCTCGAACACTGAAGCTTTCTTT CSARDPVTSNTEAFF
TRBJ2-7 TRBV5-1 many TRBD2 TGCGCCAGCAGCTGGGAGGGGCGCGGTGACGAGCAGTACTTC CASSWEGRGDEQYF
TRBJ2-7 TRBV7-6 many - TGTGCCAGCAGCCTCGGAGACGAGCAGTACTTC CASSLGDEQYF
TRBJ2-2 TRBV10-1 many TRBD1 TGCGCCAGCAGTGCGACAGGGGGACCCATCGGGGAGCTGTTTTTT CASSATGGPIGELFF
TRBJ1-1 TRBV20-1 many - TGCAGTGCTAGACAGGGTTCTGGAACTGAAGCTTTCTTT CSARQGSGTEAFF
TRBJ2-1 TRBV5-1 many TRBD2 TGCGCCAGCAGACCGTGGCGGGGGGGCTGGTACAATGAGCAGTTCTTC CASRPWRGGWYNEQFF
TRBJ2-1 TRBV20-1 many - TGCAGTGCTGATCGGGTAGGGCAGTTCTTC CSADRVGQFF
TRBJ2-3 TRBV7-2 many - TGTGCCAGCAGCTTAAGTACCACAGATACGCAGTATTTT CASSLSTTDTQYF
TRBJ1-6 TRBV18 many - TGTGCCAGCTCACCGATAGAAAATTCACCCCTCCACTTT CASSPIENSPLHF
TRBJ2-4 TRBV4-3 - - TGCGCCAGCAGCCAAGGAGGGACCGTCGGTAACATTCAGTACTTC CASSQGGTVGNIQYF
TRBJ2-7 TRBV6-5 many - TGTGCCAGCAGTCTGTCAGCGTCCTACGAGCAGTACTTC CASSLSASYEQYF
TRBJ2-4 TRBV7-2 many - TGTGCCAGCAGCTTAGCGTCCAGGCCGGGGGACATTCAGTACTTC CASSLASRPGDIQYF
TRBJ2-1 TRBV7-2 many TRBD2 TGTGCCAGCAGCTCACTAGCGGGGGGGCCTTTTGAGCAGTTCTTC CASSSLAGGPFEQFF
TRBJ2-1 TRBV20-1 many TRBD2 TGCAGTGCTATATCTCCGACTAGCGGAAACAATGAGCAGTTCTTC CSAISPTSGNNEQFF
TRBJ2-2 TRBV20-1 many TRBD1 TGCAGTGCTATCTTAGACCGGGACAGCGCTTTTTTT CSAILDRDSAFF
TRBJ2-5 TRBV5-5 many - TGTGCCAGCAGCTTGACTAGGAGTTATGAGACCCAGTACTTC CASSLTRSYETQYF
TRBJ2-1 TRBV7-2 many TRBD2 TGTGCCAGCAGCTTAGGGGGACTAGCGACTGAGCAGTTCTTC CASSLGGLATEQFF
TRBJ1-4 TRBV7-9 many - TGTGCCAGCAGCTTGGGGTCTGAAAAACTGTTTTTT CASSLGSEKLFF
TRBJ2-5 TRBV5-1 many - TGCGCCAGCAGCTTGGGAGGCTCGGGGGCCCAAGAGACCCAGTACTTC CASSLGGSGAQETQYF
TRBJ1-2 TRBV20-1 many - TGCAGTGCTAGAGATCCAAGAGTAAATGGCTACACCTTC CSARDPRVNGYTF
TRBJ2-7 TRBV6-5 many TRBD2 TGTGCCAGCAGTTGGGGAGGGTCGGGCTACGAGCAGTACTTC CASSWGGSGYEQYF
TRBJ1-5 TRBV14 many - TGTGCCAGCAGCCCTCTCCTCAATCAGCCCCAGCATTTT CASSPLLNQPQHF
TRBJ2-3 TRBV3-1 many - TGTGCCAGCAGCGCCCGCGGGGCGGGTACAGATACGCAGTATTTT CASSARGAGTDTQYF
TRBJ2-7 TRBV9 many TRBD2 TGTGCCAGCAGCGTAGATGAGGCGGGGGGGCCGAGCGAGCAGTACTTC CASSVDEAGGPSEQYF
TRBJ2-3 TRBV7-3 many - TGTGCCAGCAGCTCCGTCTCTAGCACAGATACGCAGTATTTT CASSSVSSTDTQYF
TRBJ2-3 TRBV10-3 many TRBD2 TGTGCCACCCTAAGGGGTGCTAGCGGGGGCCACTCTAGCACAGATACGCAGTATTTT CATLRGASGGHSSTDTQYF
TRBJ2-3 TRBV7-6 many - TGTGCCAGCAGCGCTCAGGGGGGAGATACGCAGTATTTT CASSAQGGDTQYF
TRBJ2-2 TRBV20-1 many - TGCAGTGCTAGACAGGGCACGAACACCGGGGAGCTGTTTTTT CSARQGTNTGELFF
TRBJ2-2 TRBV12-3/TRBV12-4 many - TGTGCCAGCAGGTCAGAGACGAACACCGGGGAGCTGTTTTTT CASRSETNTGELFF
TRBJ2-7 TRBV7-7 few TRBD2 TGTGCTAGCAGCCCCCGGGGGGGGGCGGGGTACGAGCAGTACTTC CASSPRGGAGYEQYF
TRBJ1-1 TRBV12-3/TRBV12-4 many - TGTGCCAGCAGTTTCACACGGCAGAACACTGAAGCTTTCTTT CASSFTRQNTEAFF
TRBJ2-7 TRBV28 many TRBD1 TGTGCCAGCAGTTTGGGGGGACAGGGGTTGTTCGAGCAGTACTTC CASSLGGQGLFEQYF
TRBJ2-3 TRBV4-3 many - TGCGCCAGCAGCCAAGAGAGCACCCCTCCTAGCACAGATACGCAGTATTTT CASSQESTPPSTDTQYF
TRBJ1-1 TRBV19 few - TGTGCCAGTAATTCTGCCCCCAACCAGAGGACTGAAGCTTTCTTT CASNSAPNQRTEAFF
TRBJ2-2 TRBV12-3/TRBV12-4 many - TGTGCCAGCAGGGGCCTGTTTGCAAGCGGGGAGCTGTTTTTT CASRGLFASGELFF
TRBJ2-1 TRBV6-4 many - TGTGCCAGCAGTGAATCTCCGGGGGTGTTGGGTGAGCAGTTCTTC CASSESPGVLGEQFF
TRBJ1-2 TRBV6-2/TRBV6-3 - - TGTGCCAGCAGTTATACACTTTTGACGTATGGCTACACCTTC CASSYTLLTYGYTF
TRBJ2-7 TRBV7-9 many - TGTGCCAGCAGCCCTCGGACAGACCAGTGGGAGCAGTACTTC CASSPRTDQWEQYF
TRBJ2-5 TRBV7-2 many TRBD1 TGTGCCAGCAGCGGGGACAGGAGGGAGACCCAGTACTTC CASSGDRRETQYF
TRBJ1-1 TRBV6-1 many - TGTGCCAGCAGTGACCGGTACACTGAAGCTTTCTTT CASSDRYTEAFF
TRBJ2-1 TRBV5-1 many TRBD1 TGCGCCAGCAGCTTGGAGGGCAGGGGGAATGAGCAGTTCTTC CASSLEGRGNEQFF
TRBJ1-2 TRBV6-2/TRBV6-3 many - TGTGCCAGCAGTAATCCGGGGAACTATGGCTACACCTTC CASSNPGNYGYTF
TRBJ1-4 TRBV5-1 many - TGCGCCAGCAGGGGGAGGGAATACAATGAAAAACTGTTTTTT CASRGREYNEKLFF
TRBJ1-4 TRBV12-3/TRBV12-4 - - TGTGCCAGCCGGGAAGGGACGTATGAAAAACTGTTTTTT CASREGTYEKLFF
TRBJ2-5 TRBV7-2 many - TGTGCCAGCAGCTTAGCGGGCCTTAAAGAGACCCAGTACTTC CASSLAGLKETQYF
TRBJ2-5 TRBV20-1 many TRBD1 TGCAGTGCCGACCCCGGACAGGCCCCCTGGGAGACCCAGTACTTC CSADPGQAPWETQYF
TRBJ2-7 TRBV2 many TRBD1 TGTGCCAGCAGCCGGGACAGGTTCGAGGGGGAGCAGTACTTC CASSRDRFEGEQYF
TRBJ1-1 TRBV6-5 many - TGTGCCAGCAGTTACTCGAGGGTCGGGACCATGAACACTGAAGCTTTCTTT CASSYSRVGTMNTEAFF
TRBJ2-3 TRBV9 many TRBD2 TGTGCCAGCAGCGTCCGGACTAGCGGGGACCCCACAGATACGCAGTATTTT CASSVRTSGDPTDTQYF
TRBJ2-7 TRBV3-1 many - TGTGCCAGCAGCCTTACGACGTCCGGCGAGCAGTACTTC CASSLTTSGEQYF
TRBJ2-1 TRBV7-2 many TRBD2 TGTGCCAGCAGCTTCGGACTAGCGGGGGGGCCCCACAATGAGCAGTTCTTC CASSFGLAGGPHNEQFF
TRBJ2-3 TRBV5-1 many - TGCGCCAGCAGCTTAGCTCGGGGCACAGATACGCAGTATTTT CASSLARGTDTQYF